Listed below are T cell receptor beta chains from one sample, sequenced in a study of T-cell memory formation after mild COVID-19. MiXCR, applied by TCRdb to the 5' RACE reads, yields one record per CDR3 protein. This repertoire shows some 490,000 distinct CDR3 sequences, 15% to 20% found once; its top ten account for about 12%. The specimen was PBMCs or a T cell subset sorted from them (not recorded which). The origin of the receptors is an adult woman who had mild COVID-19 (a few samples of this study predate the infection). Cell type and time point are not known. Both conserved end residues are part of each CDR3. The order of the fields is D gene, clone size, V gene, J gene, CDR3 DNA, CDR3 protein. D genes are given only for firm matches. Clone sizes are given selectively: once, few, many, or a class where the clone is expanded.

D gene: NA
clone size: few
V gene: TRBV9
J gene: TRBJ1-1
CDR3 DNA: TGTGCCAGCAGCGTAGAGGTGGCCAACACTGAAGCTTTCTTT
CDR3 protein: CASSVEVANTEAFF

D gene: NA
clone size: NA
V gene: TRBV6-6
J gene: TRBJ2-7
CDR3 DNA: TGTGCCAGCACCCTCGCGGGAAGGAACGAGCAGTACTTC
CDR3 protein: CASTLAGRNEQYF

D gene: TRBD2
clone size: NA
V gene: TRBV20-1
J gene: TRBJ2-1
CDR3 DNA: TGCAGTGCTGTCCGAGCGGGAGGGCCTGATGAGCAGTTCTTC
CDR3 protein: CSAVRAGGPDEQFF

D gene: TRBD2
clone size: few
V gene: TRBV9
J gene: TRBJ2-7
CDR3 DNA: TGTGCCAGCAGCCCCCGGGCGGGAGAGGGCTACGAGCAGTACTTC
CDR3 protein: CASSPRAGEGYEQYF

D gene: TRBD1
clone size: few
V gene: TRBV6-6
J gene: TRBJ2-1
CDR3 DNA: TGTGCCAGCAGTTGGGACAGGGCGCCCTACAATGAGCAGTTCTTC
CDR3 protein: CASSWDRAPYNEQFF

D gene: NA
clone size: few
V gene: TRBV25-1
J gene: TRBJ2-3
CDR3 DNA: TGTGCCAGCAGTGGGACGGGACCCAATACGCAGTATTTT
CDR3 protein: CASSGTGPNTQYF

D gene: TRBD1
clone size: few
V gene: TRBV12-3/TRBV12-4
J gene: TRBJ2-7
CDR3 DNA: TGTGCCAGCAGTCCATGGACAGGGGCGGAGGAGCAGTACTTC
CDR3 protein: CASSPWTGAEEQYF

D gene: NA
clone size: many
V gene: TRBV12-3/TRBV12-4
J gene: TRBJ1-5
CDR3 DNA: TGTGCCAGCAGTTTAACCCGGGGCAATCAGCCCCAGCATTTT
CDR3 protein: CASSLTRGNQPQHF

D gene: NA
clone size: few
V gene: TRBV29-1
J gene: TRBJ1-2
CDR3 DNA: TGCAGCGTTGAGCGGCCAGGGCAAAACTATGGCTACACCTTC
CDR3 protein: CSVERPGQNYGYTF

D gene: TRBD1
clone size: many
V gene: TRBV5-1
J gene: TRBJ2-2
CDR3 DNA: TGCGCCAGCAGCCTCGACAGGGGGCGTACCGGGGAGCTGTTTTTT
CDR3 protein: CASSLDRGRTGELFF

D gene: NA
clone size: NA
V gene: TRBV12-3/TRBV12-4
J gene: TRBJ1-2
CDR3 DNA: TGTGCCAGCAGAGGGACCCGAGATGGCTACACCTTC
CDR3 protein: CASRGTRDGYTF

D gene: NA
clone size: NA
V gene: TRBV12-3/TRBV12-4
J gene: TRBJ1-5
CDR3 DNA: TGTGCCAGCCGCGGAGGGAATCAGCCCCAGCATTTT
CDR3 protein: CASRGGNQPQHF

D gene: NA
clone size: NA
V gene: TRBV7-9
J gene: TRBJ2-5
CDR3 DNA: TGTGCCAGCAGCCCCCCTGGGCATCTCGAGACCCAGTACTTC
CDR3 protein: CASSPPGHLETQYF

D gene: TRBD1
clone size: few
V gene: TRBV27
J gene: TRBJ1-4
CDR3 DNA: TGTGCCAGCAGTTTGAACAGGGGTAATGAAAAACTGTTTTTT
CDR3 protein: CASSLNRGNEKLFF

D gene: NA
clone size: NA
V gene: TRBV4-1
J gene: TRBJ2-2
CDR3 DNA: TGCGCCAGCAGGTCCTACCAGGGGTCCGCACCGGGAGAGCTGTTTTTT
CDR3 protein: CASRSYQGSAPGELFF

D gene: NA
clone size: many
V gene: TRBV7-2
J gene: TRBJ1-1
CDR3 DNA: TGTGCCAGCAGCTTAGAGGGTCCGCGGGGGGGCCTCGGGCCTGAAGCTTTCTTT
CDR3 protein: CASSLEGPRGGLGPEAFF

D gene: TRBD2
clone size: NA
V gene: TRBV7-2
J gene: TRBJ2-7
CDR3 DNA: TGTGCCAGCAGCTTTGGGACAGGGACTAGCGGGAGCGAGCAGTACTTC
CDR3 protein: CASSFGTGTSGSEQYF

D gene: TRBD1
clone size: few
V gene: TRBV7-9
J gene: TRBJ2-7
CDR3 DNA: TGTGCCAGCAGCTTATTTACGACAGGGACCCCTGGGGAGCAGTACTTC
CDR3 protein: CASSLFTTGTPGEQYF

D gene: TRBD1
clone size: few
V gene: TRBV11-2
J gene: TRBJ1-1
CDR3 DNA: TGTGCCAGCAGCGAAGCAGACAGGGGAGACACTGAAGCTTTCTTT
CDR3 protein: CASSEADRGDTEAFF

D gene: NA
clone size: few
V gene: TRBV4-2
J gene: TRBJ2-5
CDR3 DNA: TGTGCCAGCAGCCAAAATGGGGGGGCCTCTGGTCAAGAGACCCAGTACTTC
CDR3 protein: CASSQNGGASGQETQYF

D gene: TRBD1
clone size: NA
V gene: TRBV12-3/TRBV12-4
J gene: TRBJ1-1
CDR3 DNA: TGTGCCAGCGGTCCGGGAGGGGGCGTAAGCCTGAACACTGAAGCTTTCTTT
CDR3 protein: CASGPGGGVSLNTEAFF

D gene: NA
clone size: few
V gene: TRBV5-1
J gene: TRBJ2-1
CDR3 DNA: TGCGCCAGCAGCGTGGTTAGCCAGAGGGAGCAGTTCTTC
CDR3 protein: CASSVVSQREQFF

D gene: NA
clone size: NA
V gene: TRBV30
J gene: TRBJ2-7
CDR3 DNA: TGTGCCTGGACTTACGGCTACGAGCAGTACTTC
CDR3 protein: CAWTYGYEQYF

D gene: NA
clone size: once
V gene: TRBV5-6
J gene: TRBJ2-6
CDR3 DNA: TGTGCCAGCAGCTTGGCGTTCCGGGGGACTGGGGCCAACGTCCTGACTTTC
CDR3 protein: CASSLAFRGTGANVLTF

D gene: NA
clone size: NA
V gene: TRBV7-9
J gene: TRBJ2-6
CDR3 DNA: TGTGCCAGCAAGGAGGCGAACTCTGGGGCCAACGTCCTGACTTTC
CDR3 protein: CASKEANSGANVLTF

D gene: TRBD1
clone size: few
V gene: TRBV5-1
J gene: TRBJ2-1
CDR3 DNA: TGCGCCAGCAGCTGGAGAGACAGGGAAAACAATGAGCAGTTCTTC
CDR3 protein: CASSWRDRENNEQFF

D gene: TRBD1
clone size: few
V gene: TRBV6-5
J gene: TRBJ2-3
CDR3 DNA: TGTGCCAGCACTCGACAGGGGGCCTACACAGATACGCAGTATTTT
CDR3 protein: CASTRQGAYTDTQYF

D gene: NA
clone size: many
V gene: TRBV7-9
J gene: TRBJ2-1
CDR3 DNA: TGTGCCAGCAGCCCCCCGGTAGCCGGCTACGGTTGGGATGAGCAGTTCTTC
CDR3 protein: CASSPPVAGYGWDEQFF

D gene: NA
clone size: NA
V gene: TRBV7-9
J gene: TRBJ2-5
CDR3 DNA: TGTGCCAGCAGATCCATCTACACACGACGAGAGACCCAGTACTTC
CDR3 protein: CASRSIYTRRETQYF